This T cell receptor beta chain was sequenced for a study of identical twins. V was cut by 4 bases and J by 4 bases, with 8 bases left in between. The germline CDR1 and CDR2 sequences are SGHRS and YFSETQ. The CDR3 sequence is 12 residues long. A single record per CDR3 protein comes from TCRdb applying MiXCR to the 5' RACE reads. The data contain around 670,000 distinct CDR3 sequences, approximately 6% of them singletons. Findings of the study overall: Compared with models, monozygotic twins showed more out-of-frame TCR alpha sharing. Researchers reported excess low generation probability among twin-shared out-of-frame alpha sequences.

In this sample, this clonotype turned up many times. What it binds is not known. V usage is TRBV5-1 and J usage is TRBJ1-1; D remains ambiguous. The TCR sequence derives from a man younger than 35 in good health. Sequenced: naive T cells sorted from blood. CDR3 protein: CASSRGVTEAFF. In DNA form, the CDR3 reads TGCGCCAGCAGCCGAGGTGTCACTGAAGCTTTCTTT.